Below are 28 T cell receptor beta chains sequenced from a single sample in a study of blood T cell repertoires in COVID-19. Profiling relied on immunoSEQ multiplex PCR, and the TCRdb table lists in-frame clones only, not all of them. This table has fewer than 250,000 clones, about four fifths appearing once. Sequences were obtained from peripheral blood. The receptors come from a woman in her 40s with active or convalescent COVID-19.

V and J are TRBV2 and TRBJ1-2, with unresolved D. V was clipped by 0 bases and J by 2 bases, with 7 bases between them. Germline CDR1 is SNHLY and CDR2 is FYNNEI. The CDR3 sequence is 14 residues long. This chain's CDR3 is CASSEASRNYGYTF. CDR3 sequence (DNA): TGTGCCAGCAGTGAAGCATCTAGGAACTATGGCTACACCTTC. Supplemented by reference TRBV2 and TRBJ1-2, the full variable domain reads EPEVTQTPSHQVTQMGQEVILRCVPISNHLYFYWYRQILGQKVEFLVSFYNNEISEKSEIFDDQFSVERPDGSNFTLKIRSTKLEDSAMYFCASSEASRNYGYTFGSGTRLTVV.

This chain uses TRBV4-1 with TRBJ2-7; D gene uncertain. Deletions cut 0 bases from V and 6 bases from J, with 12 bases between. Germline CDR1 and CDR2: MGHRA and YSYEKL. The CDR3 extends over 14 amino acids. The CDR3 reads CASSQENIPSEQYF. Here the CDR3 DNA reads TGCGCCAGCAGCCAAGAGAACATTCCTTCCGAGCAGTACTTC.

The chain links TRBV29-1 to TRBJ2-7, with D maybe TRBD1 (5 bases). V dropped 1 base and J dropped 7 bases, with 14 bases sitting between them. The CDR3 is 13 amino acids. The germline V gene encodes CDR1 SQVTM and CDR2 ANQGSEA. The CDR3 DNA reads TGCAGCGTTGAAGCCCAGGGTTCTCGAGAGCAGTACTTC. This gives the protein CSVEAQGSREQYF.

This clone has a count of ten or more. This rearrangement joins TRBV7-2 to TRBJ1-5; no firm D call. Per germline, CDR1 SGHTA and CDR2 FQGNSA. The CDR3 runs 13 residues. V was pared by 5 bases and J by 4 bases, with 9 bases between. The CDR3 is CASSLSQNQPQHF. The CDR3 DNA follows: TGTGCCAGCAGCCTATCTCAAAATCAGCCCCAGCATTTT.

This clone was observed a few times. DNA of the CDR3: TGCAGTGCTAGTGTACTAGCGGGCCACAATGAGCAGTTCTTC. As protein: CSASVLAGHNEQFF. V and J are TRBV20-1 and TRBJ2-1; 9 positions match TRBD2. The CDR3 spans 14 residues. Germline loops: CDR1 DFQATT, CDR2 SNEGSKA (reference sequence). J gave up 5 bases and V 3 bases, and 5 bases lay outside the gene matches.

The chain recombines TRBV15 with TRBJ2-7, with TRBD1 identical over 9 bases. CDR1 is LNHNV and CDR2 is YYDKDF in the germline V gene (reference sequence). The CDR3 covers 16 residues. Unmatched junction bases numbered 11, after V lost 3 bases and J lost 5 bases. Here the CDR3 reads CATSRATGTGSNEQYF. CDR3 in DNA: TGTGCCACCAGCAGGGCTACCGGGACAGGGTCCAACGAGCAGTACTTC. Full variable domain (outside the CDR3, taken from reference TRBV15 and TRBJ2-7): DAMVIQNPRYQVTQFGKPVTLSCSQTLNHNVMYWYQQKSSQAPKLLFHYYDKDFNNEADTPDNFQSRRPNTSFCFLDIRSPGLGDTAMYLCATSRATGTGSNEQYFGPGTRLTVT.

The rearrangement uses TRBV19 and TRBJ1-1; a weak D match, TRBD1 (5 bases). Germline loops: CDR1 LNHDA, CDR2 SQIVND (reference sequence). V was shortened by 3 bases and J by 4 bases, with 12 bases between the two germline ends. This CDR3 contains 14 residues. CDR3 in DNA: TGTGCCAGTAGTATCCCGGGGGATGGCACTGAAGCTTTCTTT. Protein product: CASSIPGDGTEAFF.

The chain uses TRBV19 and TRBJ2-7, with 9 bases identical to TRBD1. J gave up 2 bases and V 1 base, and 6 bases lay outside the gene matches. The CDR3 has 16 residues. Germline loops: CDR1 LNHDA, CDR2 SQIVND (reference sequence). For the CDR3, the DNA is TGTGCCAGTAGTATAGTGGGGACAGGGATCCCCTACGAGCAGTACTTC. Amino acids: CASSIVGTGIPYEQYF. The variable domain in full, with the rest retrieved from reference TRBV19 and TRBJ2-7, is DGGITQSPKYLFRKEGQNVTLSCEQNLNHDAMYWYRQDPGQGLRLIYYSQIVNDFQKGDIAEGYSVSREKKESFPLTVTSAQKNPTAFYLCASSIVGTGIPYEQYFGPGTRLTVT.

The chain has TRBV4-1 and TRBJ2-3; 8 bases map to TRBD2. From germline, CDR1 is MGHRA and CDR2 YSYEKL. This CDR3 has 17 amino acids. V lost 2 bases, J lost 5 bases, and 12 bases stayed unmatched. As DNA, the CDR3 is TGCGCCAGCAGCCAATCCTCCGGGGGGGGGATCGGAGATACGCAGTATTTT. It codes for CASSQSSGGGIGDTQYF.

The V and J genes are TRBV7-9 and TRBJ1-5; possible D gene TRBD1, 5 bases. Germline CDR1 and CDR2: SEHNR and FQNEAQ (reference sequence). The CDR3 runs 16 residues. Trimming cost V 0 bases and J 7 bases, with 16 bases left between them. CDR3 in amino acids: CASSLAGWGGDQPQHF. The DNA for the CDR3 is TGTGCCAGCAGCTTAGCGGGATGGGGGGGAGACCAGCCCCAGCATTTT.

The rearrangement links TRBV5-3 to TRBJ2-1, with 10 nucleotides matching TRBD1. TRBV5-3 carries the ORF label, with uncertain function. There are 16 residues in the CDR3. J gave up 7 bases and V 5 bases, and 12 bases lay outside the gene matches. The CDR3 DNA is TGTGCCAGAAGTTACCGGGACAGGGGACATGGGAATGAGCAGTTCTTC. It codes for CARSYRDRGHGNEQFF.

V is TRBV5-1 and J is TRBJ2-1, with 9 nucleotides matching TRBD2. The V gene's germline CDR1 is SGHRS and CDR2 YFSETQ. This CDR3 is built from 15 residues. V shed 4 bases and J 7 bases; nucleotides not matched to a gene: 9. DNA for the CDR3: TGCGCCAGCAGCCTGGGGCGGGGGGGCAGGAATGAGCAGTTCTTC. The encoded protein is CASSLGRGGRNEQFF.

This chain links TRBV19 with TRBJ2-1; 10 bases line up with TRBD2. V shed 4 bases and J 3 bases; nucleotides not matched to a gene: 9. This CDR3 has 17 amino acids. The germline CDR1 and CDR2 sequences are LNHDA and SQIVND (reference sequence). CDR3 in DNA: TGTGCCAGTAGTACTCGAACTAGCGGGGATTACTACAATGAGCAGTTCTTC. Encoded protein: CASSTRTSGDYYNEQFF.

The V and J genes are TRBV4-2 and TRBJ2-7; possible D gene TRBD1, 6 bases. CDR1 and CDR2 (germline): LGHNA, YNFKEQ. With 1 base removed from V and 0 bases from J, the gap between germline ends came to 16 bases. The CDR3 contains 17 residues. The CDR3: CASSQVARDTYSYEQYF. The CDR3 nucleotides are TGTGCCAGCAGCCAAGTAGCCCGGGACACTTACTCCTACGAGCAGTACTTC.

The chain links TRBV11-1 to TRBJ1-2, with D perhaps TRBD1 (6 bases). Trimming took off 5 bases at V and 6 bases at J, with 19 bases between the two ends. CDR1 and CDR2 from the germline V gene are SGHAT and FQDESV (reference sequence). The CDR3 length is 15 residues. CDR3 coding DNA: TGTGCCAGCAGCCAAGGGAGGGGGAGAGATCATGGCTACACCTTC. This encodes CASSQGRGRDHGYTF.

V gene TRBV28 combines with J gene TRBJ1-2, with 7 bases identical to TRBD1. Trimming cost V 6 bases and J 4 bases; bases outside gene matches: 5. The CDR3 consists of 13 residues. Germline lookup yields CDR1 MDHEN and CDR2 SYDVKM. The CDR3 DNA reads TGTGCCAGCAGCTTACAGGGGTTCTATGGCTACACCTTC. This gives the protein CASSLQGFYGYTF.

The chain links TRBV7-2 to TRBJ1-3, with 7 bases that match TRBD1. The CDR3 is 13 amino acids. The germline gives CDR1 SGHTA, CDR2 FQGNSA. The V segment lost 0 bases and the J segment 7 bases; nucleotides outside the gene matches: 0. In DNA, the CDR3 is TGTGCCAGCAGCTTAGCCAGGGGGAACACCATATATTTT. Translation: CASSLARGNTIYF.

The chain recombines TRBV19 with TRBJ1-2; D might be TRBD1 (6 bases). In germline, CDR1 is LNHDA, CDR2 SQIVND (reference sequence). There are 14 residues in the CDR3. V was clipped by 4 bases and J by 7 bases, with 16 bases between them. This CDR3 is CASSKSQGDGGYTF. In DNA form, the CDR3 reads TGTGCCAGTAGTAAATCACAGGGTGATGGTGGCTACACCTTC.

The chain employs TRBV2 and TRBJ1-5; TRBD1 might be the D (5 bases). The length of the CDR3 is 13 residues. V shed 7 bases and J shed 6 bases, with 13 bases lying between them. Germline V gene data show CDR1 as SNHLY and CDR2 as FYNNEI. The CDR3: CASTLRESQPQHF. CDR3 DNA: TGTGCCAGCACACTCAGGGAATCTCAGCCCCAGCATTTT.

V and J are TRBV2 and TRBJ1-1; TRBD1 agrees at 8 bases. J was trimmed by 4 bases and V by 4 bases; bases with no gene match: 5. The V gene's germline CDR1 is SNHLY and CDR2 FYNNEI. CDR3 length: 14 amino acids. The CDR3 DNA is TGTGCCAGCAGTGTTCAGGGGGCGGGCACTGAAGCTTTCTTT. This encodes CASSVQGAGTEAFF.

The genes are TRBV3-1 (or the pseudogene TRBV3-2) and TRBJ2-7, with 14 bases aligning to TRBD2. Germline V gene lookup returns CDR1 LGHDT and CDR2 YNNKEL (reference sequence). The V segment lost 4 bases and the J segment 10 bases; nucleotides outside the gene matches: 18. CDR3 size: 18 residues. CDR3 sequence: CASSPSGHSGTSGSEQYF. CDR3 nucleotides: TGTGCCAGCAGCCCCTCAGGTCACTCCGGGACTAGCGGGAGCGAACAGTACTTC.

The gene calls are TRBV28 and TRBJ2-7; tentatively, D is TRBD1 (6 bases). The germline V gene encodes CDR1 MDHEN and CDR2 SYDVKM. This CDR3 is 14 amino acids long. V lost 5 bases, J lost 0 bases, and 11 bases lay in between. The CDR3 sequence is CASSTDRSSYEQYF. In DNA form, the CDR3 reads TGTGCCAGCAGTACAGACAGGAGCTCCTACGAGCAGTACTTC.

V is TRBV6-5 and J is TRBJ1-3; a possible D gene is TRBD1 (6 bases). This CDR3 is 15 amino acids long. Trimming shortened V by 4 bases and J by 2 bases, and 12 bases separated the two germline ends. Germline CDR1 and CDR2: MNHEY and SVGAGI. CDR3 sequence reads: CASSLQTGPGNTIYF. Written as DNA, the CDR3 is TGTGCCAGCAGTTTACAGACAGGCCCTGGAAACACCATATATTTT.

The gene calls are TRBV6-5 and TRBJ2-3; D is unclear. In germline, CDR1 is MNHEY, CDR2 SVGAGI. Trimming pared 2 bases from V and 5 bases from J, leaving 11 bases between. This CDR3 comprises 14 residues. CDR3 loop: CASSYLQRLDTQYF. Written as DNA, the CDR3 is TGTGCCAGCAGTTACCTTCAGAGGCTAGATACGCAGTATTTT.

The rearrangement links TRBV5-1 to TRBJ1-3; no firm D call. CDR3 size: 15 residues. Germline V gives CDR1 SGHRS, CDR2 YFSETQ. V lost 9 bases and J lost 4, with 20 bases in between. This chain's CDR3 is CANPRVNDGGNTIYF. The DNA for the CDR3 is TGCGCCAACCCGCGGGTTAATGATGGAGGAAACACCATATATTTT.

The genes are TRBV10-2 and TRBJ2-5; D is possibly TRBD2 (5 bases). Germline V gives CDR1 WSHSY, CDR2 SAAADI. CDR3 length: 14 amino acids. Trimming removed 7 bases at V and 1 base at J, with 13 bases between. CDR3 region: CASNAVGLQETQYF. The CDR3 DNA sequence: TGCGCCAGCAATGCGGTAGGACTCCAAGAGACCCAGTACTTC.

This clone was detected only once. The chain employs TRBV5-8 and TRBJ1-1; D not certain. CDR3 length: 13 amino acids. V gave up 3 bases and J gave up 6 bases, with 12 bases separating them. From germline, CDR1 is SGHTS and CDR2 YDEGEE. CDR3: CASSSQEAAEAFF. CDR3 nucleotides: TGTGCCAGCAGCTCGCAGGAAGCAGCTGAAGCTTTCTTT.

This chain joins TRBV7-3 and TRBJ2-2; 12 bases fit TRBD2. Germline assignment: CDR1 SGHTA and CDR2 FQGTGA. There are 17 residues in the CDR3. Trimming at V came to 3 bases and at J to 6 bases, leaving 8 bases not matched to a gene. For the CDR3, the DNA is TGTGCCAGCAGCTTTTCTAGCGGGGGGGCTGGCGCCGGGGAGCTGTTTTTT. It translates to CASSFSSGGAGAGELFF. Supplemented by reference TRBV7-3 and TRBJ2-2, the full variable domain reads GAGVSQTPSNKVTEKGKYVELRCDPISGHTALYWYRQSLGQGPEFLIYFQGTGAADDSGLPNDRFFAVRPEGSVSTLKIQRTERGDSAVYLCASSFSSGGAGAGELFFGEGSRLTVL.